This T cell receptor (beta chain) emerged from a study of cytomegalovirus exposure and HLA in healthy donors. Points from the study as a whole: The study had only CMV serostatus as immune exposure information.

Researchers ran the PCR with 60 Vbeta and 13 Jbeta primers. Profiling relied on immunoSEQ multiplex PCR, and the TCRdb table lists in-frame clones only, not all of them. The sample shows roughly 150,000 clones, 64% of them seen only once. The donors comprised healthy bone marrow donors. As concerns this clone: No antigen is known for it.

The CDR3 runs 14 residues. The germline CDR1 and CDR2 sequences are ENHRY and SYGVKD. The V and J ends lost 10 bases and 6 bases, in that order; junction bases with no gene match: 9. This receptor was taken from a woman in her twenties or thirties in good health and CMV-seropositive. The sequenced material came from PBMCs. The chain has TRBV10-3 and TRBJ2-1; TRBD1 agrees at 10 bases. The CDR3, as DNA: TGTGCCACCTCCCCGGGACAGGGGCGCAATGAGCAGTTCTTC. It specifies CATSPGQGRNEQFF.